The T cell receptor beta chain under discussion was sequenced for a study of cytomegalovirus exposure and HLA in healthy donors. The CDR3 totals 14 residues. Germline V lookup: CDR1 SNHLY, CDR2 FYNNEI. After removal of 7 bases from V and 1 base from J, the junction contained 4 bases not matched to a gene. In the PCR, 60 Vbeta and 13 Jbeta primers were used. Measured with immunoSEQ multiplex PCR; TCRdb has only the in-frame clones, and not every one. This sample yields approximately 100,000 clones, of which around 60% are seen a single time; 3% to 4.5% belongs to the top ten. This sequence was found in a man younger than 40 in good health and CMV-seropositive. This chain connects TRBV2 to TRBJ1-1; 9 bases line up with TRBD1. Sequencing input: PBMCs. The CDR3 region is CASNWDRENTEAFF. CDR3 DNA sequence: TGTGCCAGCAATTGGGACAGGGAGAACACTGAAGCTTTCTTT.